These T cell receptor beta chains were read from a single sample in a study of identical twins. A single record per CDR3 protein comes from TCRdb applying MiXCR to the 5' RACE reads. In the table there are 400,000 to 550,000 distinct CDR3 sequences, roughly 21% of which are singletons. These data are also associated with another study on T cells expressing NK-cell markers.

The source material was CD4+ T cells sorted from blood. The receptors come from a woman under 30 in good health. CDR3s include the opening cysteine and the closing phenylalanine or tryptophan. Fields, in order: V gene, D gene, clone size, J gene, CDR3 DNA, CDR3 protein. D genes are given only for firm matches. Size tells how often a clone was seen (once, few, many) or the class of an expanded clone, and some rows leave it out.

TRBV30	TRBD1	-	TRBJ2-7	TGTGCCTGGGACAGGGGCACAAACTACGAGCAGTACTTC	CAWDRGTNYEQYF
TRBV20-1	-	-	TRBJ1-5	TGCAGTGCTAGCCGTACAAATCAGCCCCAGCATTTT	CSASRTNQPQHF
TRBV12-3/TRBV12-4	-	-	TRBJ1-2	TGTGCCAGCAGTTTAGCGCGAGGAAGGTGGGGAGGCTCGGGCTACACCTTC	CASSLARGRWGGSGYTF
TRBV20-1	-	-	TRBJ1-5	TGCAGTGCTAGTCCAGGCCCCGGTCAACCCCAGCATTTT	CSASPGPGQPQHF
TRBV20-1	-	-	TRBJ1-1	TGCAGTGCTAGACGGGACATCTACACTGAAGCTTTCTTT	CSARRDIYTEAFF
TRBV5-1	TRBD1	-	TRBJ2-2	TGCGCCAGCAGCTTGGAGGGACAGTACACCGGGGAGCTGTTTTTT	CASSLEGQYTGELFF
TRBV30	-	-	TRBJ2-3	TGTGCCTGGAGTGTAGGGGGAGATACGCAGTATTTT	CAWSVGGDTQYF
TRBV10-3	-	few	TRBJ2-1	TGTGCCATCAGTGAGGCCCCTCAACTAGGCGAGCAGTTCTTC	CAISEAPQLGEQFF
TRBV29-1	-	few	TRBJ2-5	TGCAGCGTTGAAGACGGAGGGTCGGGTGAGACCCAGTACTTC	CSVEDGGSGETQYF
TRBV9	-	-	TRBJ1-3	TGTGCCAGCAGCGTAGTTGACAGGTTGTTTGGAAACACCATATATTTT	CASSVVDRLFGNTIYF
TRBV10-3	TRBD1	few	TRBJ1-5	TGTGCCATCAGTGACTGGGACAGGGAGGACCAGCCCCAGCATTTT	CAISDWDREDQPQHF